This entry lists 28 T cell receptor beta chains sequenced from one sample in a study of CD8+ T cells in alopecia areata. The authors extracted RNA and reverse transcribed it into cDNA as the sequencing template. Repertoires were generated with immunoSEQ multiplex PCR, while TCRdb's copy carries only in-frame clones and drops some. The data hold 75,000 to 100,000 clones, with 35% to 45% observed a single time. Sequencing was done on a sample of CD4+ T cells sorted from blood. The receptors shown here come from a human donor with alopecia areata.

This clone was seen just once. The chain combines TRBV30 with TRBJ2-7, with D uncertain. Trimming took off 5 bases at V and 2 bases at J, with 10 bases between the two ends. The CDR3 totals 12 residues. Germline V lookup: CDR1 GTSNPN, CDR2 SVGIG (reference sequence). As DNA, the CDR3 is TGTGCCTGGGAGGCTGGAACCTACGAGCAGTACTTC. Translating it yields CAWEAGTYEQYF.

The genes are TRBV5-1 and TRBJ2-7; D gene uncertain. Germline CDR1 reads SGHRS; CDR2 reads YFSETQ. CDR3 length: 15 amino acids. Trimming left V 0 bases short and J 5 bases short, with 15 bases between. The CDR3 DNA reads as TGCGCCAGCAGCTTGGCCATAAAGGTAGGAGACGAGCAGTACTTC. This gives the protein CASSLAIKVGDEQYF.

CDR3 sequence (DNA): TGTGCCAGCAGCTTAGATGGCTACACCTTC. This encodes CASSLDGYTF. This chain uses TRBV7-9 with TRBJ1-2, with D hard to call. Trimming took 1 base from V and 6 from J, leaving 0 bases between them. This CDR3 contains 10 residues. Germline CDR1 reads SEHNR; CDR2 reads FQNEAQ (reference sequence).

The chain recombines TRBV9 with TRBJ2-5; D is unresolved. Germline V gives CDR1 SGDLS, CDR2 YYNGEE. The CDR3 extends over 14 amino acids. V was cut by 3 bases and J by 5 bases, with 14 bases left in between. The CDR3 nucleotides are TGTGCCAGCAGCGCCCAGTTAAACCGGGAGACCCAGTACTTC. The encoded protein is CASSAQLNRETQYF.

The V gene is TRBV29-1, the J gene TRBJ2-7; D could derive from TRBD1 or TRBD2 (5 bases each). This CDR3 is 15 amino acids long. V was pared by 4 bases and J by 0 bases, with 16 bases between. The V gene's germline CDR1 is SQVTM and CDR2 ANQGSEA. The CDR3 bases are TGCAGCGTTGTTTATGAGTGGGGGAGCTCCTACGAGCAGTACTTC. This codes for CSVVYEWGSSYEQYF.

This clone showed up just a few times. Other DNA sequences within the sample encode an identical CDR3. CDR3 nucleotide sequence: TGCGCCAGCAGCTTGGAGGCTGAGACCCAGTACTTC. Protein: CASSLEAETQYF. J is TRBJ2-5 and V is TRBV5-1; D remains unclear. CDR3 length: 12 amino acids. With 0 bases removed from V and 5 bases from J, the gap between germline ends came to 5 bases. Germline V gene data show CDR1 as SGHRS and CDR2 as YFSETQ.

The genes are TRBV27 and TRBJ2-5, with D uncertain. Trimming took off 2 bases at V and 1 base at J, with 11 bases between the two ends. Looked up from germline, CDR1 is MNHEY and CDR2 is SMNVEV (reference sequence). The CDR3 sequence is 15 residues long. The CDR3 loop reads CASSLIPRGQETQYF. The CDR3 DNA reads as TGTGCCAGCAGTTTAATCCCTCGTGGCCAAGAGACCCAGTACTTC.

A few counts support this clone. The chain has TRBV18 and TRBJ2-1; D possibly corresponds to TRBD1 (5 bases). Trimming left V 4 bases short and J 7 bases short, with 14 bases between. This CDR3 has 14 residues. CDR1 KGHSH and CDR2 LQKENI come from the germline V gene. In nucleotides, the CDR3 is TGTGCCAGCTCACGTCCTAATGGGGCTAATGAGCAGTTCTTC. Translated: CASSRPNGANEQFF.

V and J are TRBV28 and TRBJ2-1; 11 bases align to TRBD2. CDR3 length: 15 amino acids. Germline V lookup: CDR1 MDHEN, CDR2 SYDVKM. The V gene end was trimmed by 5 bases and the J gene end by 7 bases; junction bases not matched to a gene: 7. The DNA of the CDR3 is TGTGCCAGCAGTATAGCGGGGGGGCTATGGAATGAGCAGTTCTTC. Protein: CASSIAGGLWNEQFF.

DNA of the CDR3: TGTGCCAGCAGCTTAGTTCCCGGGGGAAACATTCAGTACTTC. Protein product: CASSLVPGGNIQYF. The V gene is TRBV7-2, the J gene TRBJ2-4, with a tentative D call TRBD2 (6 bases). Trimming pared 1 base from V and 6 bases from J, leaving 10 bases between. Germline V lookup: CDR1 SGHTA, CDR2 FQGNSA. The CDR3 is made up of 14 amino acids. Complete variable domain (other parts from reference TRBV7-2 and TRBJ2-4): GAGVSQSPSNKVTEKGKDVELRCDPISGHTALYWYRQSLGQGLEFLIYFQGNSAPDKSGLPSDRFSAERTGGSVSTLTIQRTQQEDSAVYLCASSLVPGGNIQYFGAGTRLSVL.

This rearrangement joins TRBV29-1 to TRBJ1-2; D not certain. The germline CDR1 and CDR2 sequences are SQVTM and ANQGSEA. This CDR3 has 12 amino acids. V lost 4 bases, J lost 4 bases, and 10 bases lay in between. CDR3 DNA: TGCAGCGTTGTCGTGGGGTTCTATGGCTACACCTTC. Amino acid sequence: CSVVVGFYGYTF.

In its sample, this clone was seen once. The CDR3 spells CAWSRTGTANYGYTF. The DNA of the CDR3 is TGTGCCTGGAGTCGTACCGGGACAGCTAACTATGGCTACACCTTC. The chain joins TRBV30 to TRBJ1-2; 7 nucleotides match TRBD1. This CDR3 region has 15 residues. With V trimmed by 2 bases and J by 0 bases, 6 bases remained unmatched. CDR1 is GTSNPN and CDR2 is SVGIG in the germline V gene (reference sequence).

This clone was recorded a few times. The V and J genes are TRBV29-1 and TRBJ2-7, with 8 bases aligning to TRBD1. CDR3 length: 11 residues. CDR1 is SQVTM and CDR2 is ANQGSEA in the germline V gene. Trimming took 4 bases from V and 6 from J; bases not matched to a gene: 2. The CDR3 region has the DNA TGCAGCGTTGGTGGACAGGGCGAGCAGTACTTC. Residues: CSVGGQGEQYF.

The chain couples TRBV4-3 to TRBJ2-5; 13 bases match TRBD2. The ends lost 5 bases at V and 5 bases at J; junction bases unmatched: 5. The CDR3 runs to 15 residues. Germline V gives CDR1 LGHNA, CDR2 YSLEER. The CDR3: CASSDGLAGVETQYF. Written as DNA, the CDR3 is TGCGCCAGCAGCGATGGACTAGCGGGAGTTGAGACCCAGTACTTC.

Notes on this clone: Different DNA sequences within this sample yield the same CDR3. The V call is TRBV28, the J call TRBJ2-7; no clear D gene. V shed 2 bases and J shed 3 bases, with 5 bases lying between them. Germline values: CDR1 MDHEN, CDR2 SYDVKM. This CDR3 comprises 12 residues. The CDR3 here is CASSLPGYEQYF. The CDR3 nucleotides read TGTGCCAGCAGTTTACCGGGCTACGAGCAGTACTTC. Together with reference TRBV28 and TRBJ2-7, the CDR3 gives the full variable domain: DVKVTQSSRYLVKRTGEKVFLECVQDMDHENMFWYRQDPGLGLRLIYFSYDVKMKEKGDIPEGYSVSREKKERFSLILESASTNQTSMYLCASSLPGYEQYFGPGTRLTVT.

The DNA of the CDR3 is TGTGCCAGCAGCTTGATGCGGACCCGGGGGACCCAGTACTTC. Translation gives CASSLMRTRGTQYF. This chain joins TRBV7-2 and TRBJ2-5; TRBD2 is a possible D gene (5 bases). The V end was cut by 3 bases, the J end by 7 bases, with 15 bases between. CDR3 length: 14 amino acids. Germline V gives CDR1 SGHTA, CDR2 FQGNSA.

The CDR3 nucleotides read TGTGCCAGCAGTCGCATCGAAGACTTCTATGGCTACACCTTC. Translating it yields CASSRIEDFYGYTF. The genes are TRBV28 and TRBJ1-2; D is undetermined. The V end lost 5 bases, the J end lost 4 bases, and 14 bases lay between the germline ends. The CDR3 has 14 amino acids. Germline CDR1 and CDR2: MDHEN and SYDVKM.

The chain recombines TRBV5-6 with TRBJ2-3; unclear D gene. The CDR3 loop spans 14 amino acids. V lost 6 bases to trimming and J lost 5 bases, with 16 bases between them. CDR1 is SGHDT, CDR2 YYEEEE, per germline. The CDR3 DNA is TGTGCCAGCACCAAGACACCAAAGGTAGATACGCAGTATTTT. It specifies CASTKTPKVDTQYF.

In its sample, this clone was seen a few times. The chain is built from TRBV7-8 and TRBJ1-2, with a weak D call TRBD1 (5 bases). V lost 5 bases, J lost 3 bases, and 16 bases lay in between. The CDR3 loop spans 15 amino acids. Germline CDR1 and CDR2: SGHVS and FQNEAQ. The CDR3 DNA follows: TGTGCCAGCAGCCCCAGGGACCCCTGGGACTATGGCTACACCTTC. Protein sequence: CASSPRDPWDYGYTF. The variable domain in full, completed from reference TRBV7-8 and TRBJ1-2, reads GAGVSQSPRYKVAKRGQDVALRCDPISGHVSLFWYQQALGQGPEFLTYFQNEAQLDKSGLPSDRFFAERPEGSVSTLKIQRTQQEDSAVYLCASSPRDPWDYGYTFGSGTRLTVV.

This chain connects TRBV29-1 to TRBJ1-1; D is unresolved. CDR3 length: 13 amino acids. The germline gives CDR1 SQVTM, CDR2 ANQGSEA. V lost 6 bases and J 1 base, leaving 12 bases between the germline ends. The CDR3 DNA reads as TGCAGCGTGGCAGGACGGGGGAACACTGAAGCTTTCTTT. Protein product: CSVAGRGNTEAFF.

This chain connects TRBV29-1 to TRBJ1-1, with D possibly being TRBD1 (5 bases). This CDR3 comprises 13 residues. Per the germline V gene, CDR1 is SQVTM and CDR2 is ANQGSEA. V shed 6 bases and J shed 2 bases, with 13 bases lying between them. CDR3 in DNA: TGCAGCGTGAAGGGACGAGTCAACACTGAAGCTTTCTTT. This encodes CSVKGRVNTEAFF.

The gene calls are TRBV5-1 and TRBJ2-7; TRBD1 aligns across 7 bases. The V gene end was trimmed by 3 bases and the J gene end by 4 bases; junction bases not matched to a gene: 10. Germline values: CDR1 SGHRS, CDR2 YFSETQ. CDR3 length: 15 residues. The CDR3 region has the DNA TGCGCCAGCAGCTCGGGACAGCAGTGGGATTACGAGCAGTACTTC. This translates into CASSSGQQWDYEQYF. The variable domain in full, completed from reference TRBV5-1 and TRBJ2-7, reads KAGVTQTPRYLIKTRGQQVTLSCSPISGHRSVSWYQQTPGQGLQFLFEYFSETQRNKGNFPGRFSGRQFSNSRSEMNVSTLELGDSALYLCASSSGQQWDYEQYFGPGTRLTVT.

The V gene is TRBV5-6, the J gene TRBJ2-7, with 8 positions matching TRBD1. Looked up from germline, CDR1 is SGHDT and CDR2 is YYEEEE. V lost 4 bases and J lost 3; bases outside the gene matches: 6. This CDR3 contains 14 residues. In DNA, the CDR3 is TGTGCCAGCAGCGGGACAGGCCTTTACTACGAGCAGTACTTC. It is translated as CASSGTGLYYEQYF.

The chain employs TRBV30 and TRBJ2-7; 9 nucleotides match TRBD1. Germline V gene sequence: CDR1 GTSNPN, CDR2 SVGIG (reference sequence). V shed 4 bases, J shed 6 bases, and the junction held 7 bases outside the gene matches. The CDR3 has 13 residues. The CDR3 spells CAWKLTGGSEQYF. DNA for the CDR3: TGTGCCTGGAAGCTGACAGGGGGTTCCGAGCAGTACTTC.

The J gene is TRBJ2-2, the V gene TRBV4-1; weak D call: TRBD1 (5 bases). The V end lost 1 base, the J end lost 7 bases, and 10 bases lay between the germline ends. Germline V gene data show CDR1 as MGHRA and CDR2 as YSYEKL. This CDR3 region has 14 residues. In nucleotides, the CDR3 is TGCGCCAGCAGCCAAGGAACCACAGGCGGGGAGCTGTTTTTT. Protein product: CASSQGTTGGELFF.

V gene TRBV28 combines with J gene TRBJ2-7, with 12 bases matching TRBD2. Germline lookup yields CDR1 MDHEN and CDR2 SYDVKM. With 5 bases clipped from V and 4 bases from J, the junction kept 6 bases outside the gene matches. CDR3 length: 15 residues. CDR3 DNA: TGTGCCAGCAGTCCCCGACTAGCGGGAGCTTACGAGCAGTACTTC. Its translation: CASSPRLAGAYEQYF. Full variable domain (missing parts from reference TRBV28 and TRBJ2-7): DVKVTQSSRYLVKRTGEKVFLECVQDMDHENMFWYRQDPGLGLRLIYFSYDVKMKEKGDIPEGYSVSREKKERFSLILESASTNQTSMYLCASSPRLAGAYEQYFGPGTRLTVT.

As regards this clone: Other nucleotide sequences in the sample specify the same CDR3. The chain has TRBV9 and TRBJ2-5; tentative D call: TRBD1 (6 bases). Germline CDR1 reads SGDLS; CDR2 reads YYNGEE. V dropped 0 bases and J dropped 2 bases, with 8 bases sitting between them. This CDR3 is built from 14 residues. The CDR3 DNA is TGTGCCAGCAGCGTAGCAGGACAGCAAGAGACCCAGTACTTC. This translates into CASSVAGQQETQYF.

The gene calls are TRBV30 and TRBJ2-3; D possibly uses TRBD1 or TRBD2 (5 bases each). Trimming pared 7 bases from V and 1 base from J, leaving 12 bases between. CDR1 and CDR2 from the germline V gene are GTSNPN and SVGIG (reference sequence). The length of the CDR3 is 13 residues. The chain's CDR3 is CAFRDLRTDTQYF. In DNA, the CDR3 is TGTGCCTTCCGGGACCTCCGCACAGATACGCAGTATTTT.